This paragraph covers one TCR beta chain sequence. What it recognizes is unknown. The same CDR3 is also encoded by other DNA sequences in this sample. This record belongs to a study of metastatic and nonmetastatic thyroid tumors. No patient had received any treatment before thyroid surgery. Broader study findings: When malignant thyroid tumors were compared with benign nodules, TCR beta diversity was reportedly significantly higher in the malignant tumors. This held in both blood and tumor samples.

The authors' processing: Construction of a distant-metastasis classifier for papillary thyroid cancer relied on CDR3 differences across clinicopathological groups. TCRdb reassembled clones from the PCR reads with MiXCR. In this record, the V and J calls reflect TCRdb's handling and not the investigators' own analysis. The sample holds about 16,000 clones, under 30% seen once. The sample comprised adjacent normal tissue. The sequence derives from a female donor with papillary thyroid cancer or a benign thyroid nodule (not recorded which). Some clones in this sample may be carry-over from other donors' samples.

The CDR3 is CAWRSQPQHF. CDR3 sequence (DNA): TGTGCCTGGCGTAGTCAGCCCCAGCATTTT. The chain employs TRBV30 and TRBJ1-5, with D unclear. The V gene lost 5 bases and the J gene lost 6 bases, with 5 bases spanning the gap. The germline V gene encodes CDR1 GTSNPN and CDR2 SVGIG (reference sequence). This CDR3 region has 10 residues. Filled out from reference TRBV30 and TRBJ1-5, the complete variable domain reads SQTIHQWPATLVQPVGSPLSLECTVEGTSNPNLYWYRQAAGRGLQLLFYSVGIGQISSEVPQNLSASRPQDRQFILSSKKLLLSDSGFYLCAWRSQPQHFGDGTRLSIL.